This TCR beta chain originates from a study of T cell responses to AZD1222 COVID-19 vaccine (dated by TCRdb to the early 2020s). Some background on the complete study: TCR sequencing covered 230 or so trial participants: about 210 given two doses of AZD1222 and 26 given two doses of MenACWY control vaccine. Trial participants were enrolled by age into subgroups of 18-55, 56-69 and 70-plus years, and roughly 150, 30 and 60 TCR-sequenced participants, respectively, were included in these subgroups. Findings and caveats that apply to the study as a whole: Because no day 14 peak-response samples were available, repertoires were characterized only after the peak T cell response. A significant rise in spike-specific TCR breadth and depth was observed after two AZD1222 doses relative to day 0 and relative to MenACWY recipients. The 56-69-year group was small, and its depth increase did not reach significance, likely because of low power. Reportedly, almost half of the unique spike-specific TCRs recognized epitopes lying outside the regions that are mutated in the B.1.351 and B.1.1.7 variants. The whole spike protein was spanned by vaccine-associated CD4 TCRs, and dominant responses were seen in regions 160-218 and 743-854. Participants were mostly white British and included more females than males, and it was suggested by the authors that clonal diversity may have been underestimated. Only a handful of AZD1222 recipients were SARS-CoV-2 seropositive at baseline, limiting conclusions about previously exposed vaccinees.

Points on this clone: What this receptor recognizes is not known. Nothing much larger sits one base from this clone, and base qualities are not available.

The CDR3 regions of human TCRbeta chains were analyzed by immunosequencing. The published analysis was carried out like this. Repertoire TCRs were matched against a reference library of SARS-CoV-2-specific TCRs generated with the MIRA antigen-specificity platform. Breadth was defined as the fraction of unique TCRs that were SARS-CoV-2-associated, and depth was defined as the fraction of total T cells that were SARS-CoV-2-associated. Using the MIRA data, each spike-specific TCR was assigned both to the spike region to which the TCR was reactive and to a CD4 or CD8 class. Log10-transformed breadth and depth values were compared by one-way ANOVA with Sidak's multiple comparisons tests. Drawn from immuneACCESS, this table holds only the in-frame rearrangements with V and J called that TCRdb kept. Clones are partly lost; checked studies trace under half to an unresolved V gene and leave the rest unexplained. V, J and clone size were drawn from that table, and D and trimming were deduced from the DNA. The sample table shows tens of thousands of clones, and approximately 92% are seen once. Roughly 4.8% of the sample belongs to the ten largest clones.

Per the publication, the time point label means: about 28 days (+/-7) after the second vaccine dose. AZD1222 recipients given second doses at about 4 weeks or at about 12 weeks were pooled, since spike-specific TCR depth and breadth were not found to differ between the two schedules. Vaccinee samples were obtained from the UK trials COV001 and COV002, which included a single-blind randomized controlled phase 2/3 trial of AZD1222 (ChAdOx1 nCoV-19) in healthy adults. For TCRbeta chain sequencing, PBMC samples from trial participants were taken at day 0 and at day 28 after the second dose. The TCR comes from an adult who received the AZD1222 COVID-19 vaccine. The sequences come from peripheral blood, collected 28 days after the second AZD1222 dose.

The nucleotide sequence reads as follows: TGTGCCAGTAGCCGGGGACAAGAAAATGAAAAACTGTTTTTT. It codes for CASSRGQENEKLFF. The chain was built from TRBV19 and TRBJ1-4; the best D guess is TRBD1, with 6 bases matching. In the germline V gene (reference sequence), CDR1 corresponds to LNHDA and CDR2 to SQIVND. V and J are truncated by 6 bases and 5 bases respectively, leaving an intervening sequence of 13 bases. The cysteine opens and the phenylalanine closes a CDR3 of 14 amino acids. Only the CDR3 part of the read is kept: 42 bases, read in frame from the first base.